This T cell receptor (beta chain) was documented in a study of blood T cell repertoires in COVID-19. At the level of the study: Both acute and convalescent COVID-19 samples were obtained from the United States, Italy and Spain. T cells, B-cell-depleted T cells, or PBMCs provided the cDNA or gDNA that served as material.

Germline values: CDR1 MNHEY, CDR2 SVGAGI. J lost 2 bases, V lost 6 bases, and 7 bases had no gene match. CDR3 length equals 15 residues. Authors' analysis steps: It was from reference gene primer amplification that nucleated cell counts were estimated. Assay used: immunoSEQ multiplex PCR; TCRdb lists only in-frame clones, some missing. For V, J and clone size, that table is used; D and trimming come from the DNA. Among 200,000 to 250,000 clones listed, around 80% were seen once. This clonotype was obtained from a woman aged 70-85 years with acute or convalescent COVID-19. Sequenced input: peripheral blood. V is TRBV6-5 and J is TRBJ1-5; TRBD1 matches 7 bases. CDR3 sequence reads: CASSEGQLGNQPQHF. In DNA, the CDR3 is TGTGCCAGCAGCGAGGGACAGCTCGGCAATCAGCCCCAGCATTTT.